The T cell receptor beta chain under discussion was sequenced for a study of cytomegalovirus exposure and HLA in healthy donors. Comment on this clone: Its antigen remains unknown.

General study points: Available immune exposure information covered CMV serostatus only. The likely explanation for a cluster of highly shared sequence variants was sequencing artifact. Generally TCR sequences proved uncommon, though certain public TCRs appeared in numerous donors. As was reported, the classifier diagnosed cytomegalovirus status with high specificity and sensitivity.

PCR used 60 Vbeta primers and 13 Jbeta primers. The repertoire was sequenced with immunoSEQ multiplex PCR; TCRdb's copy has only in-frame clones and lacks some. Among fewer than 120,000 clones, about 80% were seen once, and the ten largest hold around 2.9%. The CDR3 extends over 17 amino acids. The germline V gene has CDR1 SGHDT and CDR2 YYEEEE. The J gene is TRBJ2-5, the V gene TRBV5-6; 13 positions agree with TRBD2. The end of the DNA is better explained by TRBJ2-7, so the J call may be wrong. Material for sequencing was PBMCs. This TCR was sampled from a woman aged 55-75 years in good health and CMV-seropositive. The CDR3 sequence is CASSLFGTSGTSYEQYF. CDR3 nucleotide sequence: TGTGCCAGCAGCTTGTTCGGGACTAGCGGGACATCCTACGAGCAGTACTTC.